These 27 T cell receptor beta chains originate from one sample sequenced in a study of blood T cell repertoires in COVID-19. The method was immunoSEQ multiplex PCR; TCRdb's version includes in-frame clones alone and lacks a portion of them. The sample lists around 120,000 clones, more than 60% occurring once. The sequenced material came from peripheral blood. Every receptor here comes from a man aged 65 to 85 with acute or convalescent COVID-19.

The rearrangement joins TRBV7-2 to TRBJ1-1; D remains ambiguous. Trimming left V 3 bases short and J 0 bases short, with 2 bases between. Per the germline V gene, CDR1 is SGHTA and CDR2 is FQGNSA. The CDR3 spans 12 residues. This CDR3 reads CASSFMNTEAFF. CDR3 DNA: TGTGCCAGCAGCTTCATGAACACTGAAGCTTTCTTT.

This clone was found a few times. The chain uses TRBV10-3 and TRBJ2-1; the D is unclear. Germline V gene lookup returns CDR1 ENHRY and CDR2 SYGVKD. CDR3 length: 12 amino acids. The V end lost 3 bases, the J end lost 8 bases, and 8 bases lay between the germline ends. The CDR3 nucleotides are TGTGCCATCAGTGACATGGGCGATGAGCAGTTCTTC. The encoded protein is CAISDMGDEQFF.

The chain is built from TRBV29-1 and TRBJ2-2, with 10 bases aligning to TRBD2. V trimming: 3 bases; J trimming: 0 bases; junction bases outside the gene matches: 4. Per germline, CDR1 SQVTM and CDR2 ANQGSEA. CDR3 length: 16 residues. Here the CDR3 reads CSVDKRGGPNTGELFF. CDR3 nucleotide sequence: TGCAGCGTTGATAAGCGGGGGGGCCCGAACACCGGGGAGCTGTTTTTT.

The V gene is TRBV4-2, the J gene TRBJ2-5; D ambiguous. CDR1 is LGHNA, CDR2 YNFKEQ, per germline. V lost 1 base and J lost 5, with 8 bases in between. The CDR3 spans 13 residues. CDR3 DNA sequence: TGTGCCAGCAGCCAAGGCTTCCAGGAGACCCAGTACTTC. It yields the protein CASSQGFQETQYF.

The chain carries TRBV18 and TRBJ1-2; tentatively, D is TRBD1 (6 bases). Trimming took off 2 bases at V and 6 bases at J, with 10 bases between the two ends. CDR3 size: 13 residues. Germline V lookup: CDR1 KGHSH, CDR2 LQKENI. The CDR3 sequence is CASSPGGANGYTF. CDR3 coding DNA: TGTGCCAGCTCACCAGGGGGGGCAAATGGCTACACCTTC.

The rearrangement links TRBV3-1 (or the pseudogene TRBV3-2) to TRBJ1-3, with TRBD1 matching over 7 bases. Germline CDR1 reads LGHDT; CDR2 reads YNNKEL (reference sequence). There are 17 residues in the CDR3. V dropped 0 bases and J dropped 2; count of bases not matched to a gene: 7. CDR3 sequence reads: CASSQDSTGRPGNTIYF. In DNA, the CDR3 is TGTGCCAGCAGCCAAGACTCGACAGGGAGGCCTGGAAACACCATATATTTT.

The chain links TRBV27 to TRBJ2-5, with no clear D. Germline V gene lookup returns CDR1 MNHEY and CDR2 SMNVEV (reference sequence). V lost 1 base and J 5 bases, leaving 17 bases between the germline ends. CDR3 length: 16 residues. Here the CDR3 reads CASSLYREVGLETQYF. CDR3 in DNA: TGTGCCAGCAGTTTATACCGCGAGGTAGGCCTGGAGACCCAGTACTTC.

The gene calls are TRBV20-1 and TRBJ2-7; TRBD1 might be the D (6 bases). Germline loops: CDR1 DFQATT, CDR2 SNEGSKA (reference sequence). This CDR3 has 13 amino acids. With 3 bases removed from V and 7 bases from J, the gap between germline ends came to 16 bases. The DNA of the CDR3 is TGCAGTGCTAGTGCGGTACAGGGTATAGAGCAGTACTTC. Its protein product is CSASAVQGIEQYF.

The chain uses TRBV4-3 and TRBJ1-2; the match to TRBD1 covers 8 bases. CDR3 length: 15 amino acids. The junction had 8 bases not matched to a gene; V was cut back by 0 bases and J by 8 bases. Germline lookup yields CDR1 LGHNA and CDR2 YSLEER. The CDR3 nucleotides read TGCGCCAGCAGCCAAGAGGGACAGGAGCCCGACGGCTACACCTTC. This translates into CASSQEGQEPDGYTF.

The J gene is TRBJ2-3, the V gene TRBV6-5, with D possibly being TRBD2 (6 bases). The CDR3 has 16 amino acids. The germline V gene has CDR1 MNHEY and CDR2 SVGAGI. Trimming took off 3 bases at V and 1 base at J, with 14 bases between the two ends. CDR3 DNA: TGTGCCAGCAGTTATGCGACGGGACTGCGCACAGATACGCAGTATTTT. It translates to CASSYATGLRTDTQYF.

This rearrangement joins TRBV5-6 to TRBJ1-4; 8 nucleotides line up with TRBD1. V dropped 0 bases and J dropped 8; count of bases not matched to a gene: 6. This CDR3 is 15 amino acids long. Germline V lookup: CDR1 SGHDT, CDR2 YYEEEE. The CDR3 DNA reads TGTGCCAGCAGCTTGGGAGGACAGGGTGGAGAAAAACTGTTTTTT. It specifies CASSLGGQGGEKLFF.

The chain couples TRBV25-1 to TRBJ2-7, with 7 bases aligning to TRBD1. V trimming: 1 base; J trimming: 0 bases; junction bases outside the gene matches: 3. The CDR3 covers 15 residues. Germline V lookup: CDR1 MGHDK, CDR2 SYGVNS. Here the CDR3 DNA reads TGTGCCAGCAGTGAATCCTACAGGGGCTCCTACGAGCAGTACTTC. Translated: CASSESYRGSYEQYF.

The gene calls are TRBV9 and TRBJ1-2; a weak D match, TRBD1 (6 bases). The CDR3 has 14 residues. V was shortened by 6 bases and J by 8 bases, with 20 bases between the two germline ends. Germline values: CDR1 SGDLS, CDR2 YYNGEE. The CDR3 sequence is CASTSRGASGGYTF. The CDR3 bases are TGTGCCAGCACCTCCCGGGGGGCTTCAGGAGGCTACACCTTC.

The chain has TRBV7-2 and TRBJ2-1; 12 bases fit TRBD2. CDR3 length equals 19 residues. Trimming cost V 4 bases and J 0 bases; bases outside gene matches: 10. Germline CDR1 SGHTA, CDR2 FQGNSA. The CDR3 loop is CASSSNPTSGGSSYNEQFF. CDR3 in DNA: TGTGCCAGCAGCTCCAACCCGACTAGCGGGGGAAGCTCCTACAATGAGCAGTTCTTC.

The J gene is TRBJ1-1, the V gene TRBV27, with D unresolved. Trimming stripped 6 bases from V and 1 base from J, with 15 bases between. From germline, CDR1 is MNHEY and CDR2 SMNVEV (reference sequence). This CDR3 region has 15 residues. The DNA of the CDR3 is TGTGCCAGCAGCCAGAATCATGGAGGGAACACTGAAGCTTTCTTT. It encodes CASSQNHGGNTEAFF.

In DNA, the CDR3 is TGTGCCAGCAGCCCAGGGGTCGGGGCTTCACCCCTCCACTTT. Amino acid sequence: CASSPGVGASPLHF. The rearrangement joins TRBV6-5 to TRBJ1-6; D might be TRBD1 (6 bases). This CDR3 comprises 14 residues. Germline V gives CDR1 MNHEY, CDR2 SVGAGI. Trimming removed 6 bases at V and 9 bases at J, with 15 bases between.

The chain employs TRBV4-3 and TRBJ1-2; D might be TRBD1 (5 bases). V was pared by 1 base and J by 8 bases, with 17 bases between. This CDR3 region has 15 residues. CDR1 LGHNA and CDR2 YSLEER come from the germline V gene. The chain's CDR3 is CASSQGYQGIGGYTF. CDR3 sequence (DNA): TGCGCCAGCAGCCAAGGTTACCAGGGAATTGGAGGCTACACCTTC.

J is TRBJ1-2 and V is TRBV7-2; TRBD1 aligns across 7 bases. CDR1 is SGHTA and CDR2 is FQGNSA in the germline V gene. The CDR3 totals 15 residues. Losses at the gene ends were 3 bases for V and 4 bases for J; bases not matched to a gene: 8. The CDR3 DNA reads as TGTGCCAGCAGCTTGACGGGACAGCCCGGCTATGGCTACACCTTC. It is translated as CASSLTGQPGYGYTF. Full variable domain (remainder filled in from reference TRBV7-2 and TRBJ1-2): GAGVSQSPSNKVTEKGKDVELRCDPISGHTALYWYRQSLGQGLEFLIYFQGNSAPDKSGLPSDRFSAERTGGSVSTLTIQRTQQEDSAVYLCASSLTGQPGYGYTFGSGTRLTVV.

The genes are TRBV4-3 and TRBJ1-3; D not resolved. The CDR3 runs to 16 residues. CDR1 is LGHNA, CDR2 YSLEER, per germline. Deletions cut 0 bases from V and 1 base from J, with 10 bases between. CDR3 DNA sequence: TGCGCCAGCAGCCAAGATTTGGGGAGATCTGGAAACACCATATATTTT. Its protein product is CASSQDLGRSGNTIYF.

This chain links TRBV12-3 or TRBV12-4 with TRBJ1-2; TRBD1 might be the D (5 bases). V was pared by 9 bases and J by 8 bases, with 19 bases between. CDR3 length: 13 residues. CDR3 loop: CASWIGGGSGYTF. CDR3 nucleotide sequence: TGTGCCAGTTGGATCGGGGGGGGATCGGGCTACACCTTC.

V gene TRBV5-1 combines with J gene TRBJ1-1; the D is unclear. This CDR3 contains 15 residues. V shed 0 bases and J shed 2 bases, with 11 bases lying between them. The germline V gene encodes CDR1 SGHRS and CDR2 YFSETQ. CDR3 residues: CASSLVPGSNTEAFF. In DNA form, the CDR3 reads TGCGCCAGCAGCTTGGTCCCCGGGAGCAACACTGAAGCTTTCTTT.

The V call is TRBV6-1, the J call TRBJ1-5, with 8 bases aligning to TRBD1. The CDR3 is 16 amino acids. Germline CDR1 MNHNS, CDR2 SASEGT. J lost 4 bases, V lost 3 bases, and 8 bases had no gene match. The CDR3 protein is CASSETGATANQPQHF. The CDR3 nucleotides are TGTGCCAGCAGTGAGACAGGGGCGACAGCGAATCAGCCCCAGCATTTT.

This sequence joins TRBV3-1 (or the pseudogene TRBV3-2) and TRBJ2-7; 11 nucleotides align to TRBD2. This CDR3 has 20 amino acids. J was trimmed by 2 bases and V by 3 bases; bases with no gene match: 18. Germline V lookup: CDR1 LGHDT, CDR2 YNNKEL (reference sequence). The CDR3 nucleotides are TGTGCCAGCAGCCAGAGAGGCCGGGCTAGCGGGGGGCTGATACCCTACGAGCAGTACTTC. It is translated as CASSQRGRASGGLIPYEQYF.

This clone has only one observation. The CDR3: CASSRFAGKRSYNEQFF. CDR3 sequence (DNA): TGTGCCAGCAGCCGTTTCGCGGGCAAGCGCTCCTACAATGAGCAGTTCTTC. The rearrangement links TRBV11-3 to TRBJ2-1; weak D call: TRBD2 (5 bases). Trimming pared 5 bases from V and 0 bases from J, leaving 17 bases between. The CDR3 sequence is 17 residues long. Germline CDR1 SGHNT, CDR2 YENEEA.

V usage is TRBV20-1 and J usage is TRBJ2-5, with TRBD2 matching over 8 bases. The germline CDR1 and CDR2 sequences are DFQATT and SNEGSKA (reference sequence). The CDR3 sequence is 14 residues long. With V trimmed by 3 bases and J by 5 bases, 8 bases remained unmatched. CDR3 DNA: TGCAGTGCTAGTTATCGGGGGGGCCTGGAGACCCAGTACTTC. It codes for CSASYRGGLETQYF.

The rearrangement links TRBV21-1 to TRBJ1-5. TRBV21-1 is recorded as a pseudogene. There are 14 residues in the CDR3. CDR3 DNA sequence: TGTGCCAGCACCAATGAGAGGGTTGGTCAGCCCCAGCATTTT. It codes for CASTNERVGQPQHF.

As concerns this clone: Mismatch with germline at one junction end may stem from a read error. This chain joins TRBV6-5 and TRBJ2-7; 8 nucleotides agree with TRBD1. Germline V lookup: CDR1 MNHEY, CDR2 SVGAGI. The CDR3 has 15 amino acids. The CDR3 spells CASSNSPRQGYEQYF. DNA of the CDR3: TGTGCCAGCAGTAACTCTCCTCGACAGGGGTACGAGCAGTACTTC.